What follows are 4 T cell receptor beta chains derived from one specimen sequenced in a study of lymphopenia after photon versus proton radiotherapy. Generated by immunoSEQ multiplex PCR, the TCRdb table keeps only in-frame clones and is missing some. This table has about 39,000 clones, 80% to 95% appearing once. The sequenced sample was peripheral blood, obtained from a patient treated with photon-based radiotherapy. All receptors come from a man in his sixties with cholangiocarcinoma.

The chain carries TRBV5-5 and TRBJ2-3; TRBD1 might be the D (5 bases). The CDR3 runs to 16 residues. Germline-derived CDR1 and CDR2 are SGHKS and YYEKEE (reference sequence). V was trimmed by 1 base and J by 1 base, leaving 13 bases between them. The CDR3 is CASSLLGALGTDTQYF. DNA for the CDR3: TGTGCCAGCAGCTTGCTTGGGGCGTTGGGCACAGATACGCAGTATTTT.

This chain links TRBV5-8 with TRBJ1-1; the D gene is possibly TRBD1 (6 bases). CDR1 is SGHTS and CDR2 is YDEGEE in the germline V gene. There are 14 residues in the CDR3. Trimming left V 0 bases short and J 1 base short, with 7 bases between. The CDR3 coding sequence is TGTGCCAGCAGCTTGGTGGACAGGAACACTGAAGCTTTCTTT. Translating it yields CASSLVDRNTEAFF.

A few counts support this clone. The chain recombines TRBV7-8 with TRBJ2-7, with 9 nucleotides matching TRBD1. The J segment lost 5 bases and the V segment lost 5 bases, leaving 10 bases of the junction unmatched. Germline loops: CDR1 SGHVS, CDR2 FQNEAQ. The CDR3 is 15 amino acids. CDR3 sequence: CASSRLTGGTHEQYF. In DNA, the CDR3 is TGTGCCAGCAGCAGATTGACAGGGGGTACCCACGAGCAGTACTTC.

This clone was seen only once. The chain combines TRBV19 with TRBJ1-5, with a tentative D call TRBD1 (6 bases). CDR1 and CDR2 from the germline V gene are LNHDA and SQIVND (reference sequence). This CDR3 contains 16 residues. Trimming removed 3 bases at V and 1 base at J, with 13 bases between. The CDR3 is CASSMVRGASNQPQHF. The DNA of the CDR3 is TGTGCCAGTAGTATGGTTCGGGGGGCGAGCAATCAGCCCCAGCATTTT.